The present TCR beta chain was sequenced within a study of shared clonotypes between healthy human individuals. Whole-study findings and limits: It was the non-shared clonotypes that had lower generation probabilities than clonotypes shared by all four donors. A handful of donors shared approximately 5% of their naive CD4 clonotypes.

Notes on this clone: As yet, its antigen is unknown.

V shed 4 bases and J shed 7 bases, with 11 bases lying between them. Germline V CDR1 and CDR2: SGHNT, YYREEE (reference sequence). The CDR3 extends over 13 amino acids. Data came from immunoSEQ multiplex PCR; TCRdb stores just in-frame clones and leaves some out. The repertoire holds some 1,600,000 clones, with approximately 98% as singletons. The TCR comes from a man aged 25-45 years in good health. The specimen was naive CD4+ T cells sorted from blood. Subset in this sample: CD45RA+ positively selected. This chain links TRBV5-4 with TRBJ2-2, with D possibly called TRBD1 or TRBD2 (5 bases each). This CDR3 is CASSLRGNGELFF. The CDR3 nucleotides are TGTGCCAGCAGCCTACGGGGCAACGGGGAGCTGTTTTTT.